Reported below is one T cell receptor (beta chain). Its antigen is undetermined. CD45RO-negative cells were positively selected for CCR7, leaving out terminally differentiated effector memory CD45RA+ cells. The data stem from a study of shared clonotypes between healthy human individuals. Per the germline V gene, CDR1 is SEHNR and CDR2 is FQNEAQ (reference sequence). Trimming at V came to 1 base and at J to 5 bases, leaving 12 bases not matched to a gene. CDR3 length equals 18 residues. Points from the study as a whole: Naive subsets usually exceeded memory subsets in estimated richness. Among non-shared clonotypes, generation probabilities were lower than among those shared by all four donors.

For each subset, genomic DNA was distributed in equal portions over several immunoSEQ plates. Each replicate PCR on the sorted subsets used 150 to 200 ng DNA (roughly 30,000 T cell genomes). Some clones are missing from TCRdb's copy, which holds only in-frame ones; the method was immunoSEQ multiplex PCR. The repertoire holds about 580,000 clones, with roughly 98% as singletons. The clonotype comes from a man younger than 40 in good health. This chain connects TRBV7-9 to TRBJ2-1; 9 nucleotides align to TRBD1. The sequencing sample was made of naive CD8+ T cells sorted from blood. The CDR3 loop is CASSLVQGAVNPNNEQFF. The CDR3 DNA sequence: TGTGCCAGCAGCTTAGTACAGGGGGCAGTGAACCCCAACAATGAGCAGTTCTTC.